The 9 T cell receptor beta chains below were found in one sample sequenced in a study of T-cell reconstitution after alpha-beta-depleted transplantation in children. TCRbeta library construction was performed incorporating unique molecular identifiers. TCRdb independently ran MiXCR on the PCR reads; one entry per CDR3 protein. The sample has about 490,000 distinct CDR3 sequences, under 12% seen once. Sample: PBMCs, taken before TCRalphabeta/CD19-depleted stem cell transplant. The receptors here all came from a child younger than 10 with inherited bone marrow failure, due to receive a stem cell transplant.

In nucleotides, the CDR3 is TGCGCCAGCAGTGACCTGGACTTCGGGGGGGGTTCACCCCTCCACTTT. Protein: CASSDLDFGGGSPLHF. The chain uses TRBV10-2 and TRBJ1-6; possible D gene TRBD1, 5 bases. Germline V lookup: CDR1 WSHSY, CDR2 SAAADI. The CDR3 has 16 residues. V was clipped by 3 bases and J by 9 bases, with 18 bases between them.

This clonotype was observed many times. The V call is TRBV11-2, the J call TRBJ1-1, with D perhaps matching TRBD1 (6 bases). V dropped 6 bases and J dropped 8 bases, with 19 bases sitting between them. The V gene's germline CDR1 is SGHAT and CDR2 FQNNGV. This CDR3 comprises 14 residues. The CDR3 bases are TGTGCCAGCAGAGGACACAAAAACAGGGAGGAAGCTTTCTTT. It is translated as CASRGHKNREEAFF.

This clonotype was seen repeatedly, ten times or more. The V and J genes are TRBV11-2 and TRBJ2-1; no firm D call. The CDR3 consists of 15 residues. V lost 0 bases and J 4 bases, leaving 10 bases between the germline ends. Germline CDR1 is SGHAT and CDR2 is FQNNGV. Here the CDR3 DNA reads TGTGCCAGCAGCTTAGATCTGCAGCGTTACAATGAGCAGTTCTTC. As protein: CASSLDLQRYNEQFF.

This clonotype appeared many times. This rearrangement joins TRBV4-3 to TRBJ2-7, with 8 bases matching TRBD2. Germline V gene data show CDR1 as LGHNA and CDR2 as YSLEER. The V and J ends lost 1 base and 4 bases, in that order; junction bases with no gene match: 3. The CDR3 runs to 14 residues. The CDR3 DNA follows: TGCGCCAGCAGCCAAGGGACTAGCACTTACGAGCAGTACTTC. Translation gives CASSQGTSTYEQYF.

At least ten counts were recorded for this clonotype. The chain uses TRBV2 and TRBJ2-1; 7 bases are shared with TRBD2. The germline gives CDR1 SNHLY, CDR2 FYNNEI. Trimming at V came to 8 bases and at J to 4 bases, leaving 8 bases not matched to a gene. This CDR3 is built from 14 residues. Here the CDR3 DNA reads TGTGCCAGCGTCGGCGGGAGAGGGTACAATGAGCAGTTCTTC. This gives the protein CASVGGRGYNEQFF. Looking up the rest from reference TRBV2 and TRBJ2-1 gives the full variable domain: EPEVTQTPSHQVTQMGQEVILRCVPISNHLYFYWYRQILGQKVEFLVSFYNNEISEKSEIFDDQFSVERPDGSNFTLKIRSTKLEDSAMYFCASVGGRGYNEQFFGPGTRLTVL.

In this sample, this clonotype turned up many times. This sequence joins TRBV3-1 and TRBJ2-2, with D maybe TRBD1 (7 bases). The length of the CDR3 is 13 residues. Germline loops: CDR1 LGHDT, CDR2 YNNKEL (reference sequence). Trimming pared 4 bases from V and 11 bases from J, leaving 14 bases between. CDR3: CASSRGTVKELFF. CDR3 in DNA: TGTGCCAGCAGCCGCGGGACAGTAAAAGAGCTGTTTTTT.

This clonotype was detected only a few times. The chain combines TRBV4-3 with TRBJ2-1; 14 nucleotides line up with TRBD2. Trimming removed 1 base from V and 0 bases from J; junction bases left unmatched: 2. Germline loops: CDR1 LGHNA, CDR2 YSLEER. This CDR3 is built from 18 residues. CDR3 DNA: TGCGCCAGCAGCCAAGGACTAGCGGGAGGGATCTCCTACAATGAGCAGTTCTTC. Encoded protein: CASSQGLAGGISYNEQFF.

This clonotype has at least ten counts. The genes are TRBV4-3 and TRBJ2-1, with 7 bases aligning to TRBD2. Germline V CDR1 and CDR2: LGHNA, YSLEER. The CDR3 consists of 17 residues. Losses at the gene ends were 0 bases for V and 5 bases for J; bases not matched to a gene: 10. DNA for the CDR3: TGCGCCAGCAGCCAAGAGGCCCGGCGGGAGTTAAACAATGAGCAGTTCTTC. It encodes CASSQEARRELNNEQFF.

This clonotype was detected many times. The chain employs TRBV5-6 and TRBJ1-1, with a weak D call TRBD1 (5 bases). The CDR3 spans 13 residues. The V gene lost 4 bases and the J gene lost 3 bases, with 10 bases spanning the gap. Germline loops: CDR1 SGHDT, CDR2 YYEEEE. CDR3 residues: CASSGGEDTEAFF. CDR3 nucleotide sequence: TGTGCCAGCAGCGGAGGGGAGGACACTGAAGCTTTCTTT.